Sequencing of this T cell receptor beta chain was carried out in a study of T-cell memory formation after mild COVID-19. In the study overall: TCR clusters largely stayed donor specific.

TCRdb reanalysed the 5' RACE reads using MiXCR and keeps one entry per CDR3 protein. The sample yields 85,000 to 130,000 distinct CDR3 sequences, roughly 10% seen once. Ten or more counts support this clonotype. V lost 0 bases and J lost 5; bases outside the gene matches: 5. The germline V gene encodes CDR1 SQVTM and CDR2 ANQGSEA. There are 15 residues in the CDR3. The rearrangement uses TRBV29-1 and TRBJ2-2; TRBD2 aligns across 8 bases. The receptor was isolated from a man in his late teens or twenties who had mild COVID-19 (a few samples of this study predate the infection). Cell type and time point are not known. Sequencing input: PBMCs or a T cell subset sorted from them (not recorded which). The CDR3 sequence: CSVEDGRGGTGELFF. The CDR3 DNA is TGCAGCGTTGAAGACGGACGGGGGGGGACCGGGGAGCTGTTTTTT.